This TCR beta chain originates from a study of regulatory T cells in long-lasting Graves disease. Time point described: newly diagnosed GD, antithyroid drugs for less than 3 months. The TCR library was made from RNA extracted from PBMCs. This CDR3 region has 17 residues. Germline V lookup: CDR1 SGHRS, CDR2 YFSETQ. This clonotype was detected ten times or more. Its antigen is unknown. The junction and the germline gene differ at one end; a read error may be behind it. Study-wide results and limits: Persistent Graves' patients showed reduced TCR diversity versus newly diagnosed patients. It was in persistent disease that TRBV28, TRBJ1-2 and TRBJ2-5 were favored. Between persistent patients, 2,500 to 3,500 public clonotypes were shared, exceeding the roughly 1,000 shared between new patients.

Construction of TCR beta libraries relied on iRepertoire HTBI primers and on Arm-PCR targeting CDR3 regions. Using its own MiXCR run on the multiplex PCR reads, TCRdb lists one record per CDR3 protein. The sample records 250,000 or so distinct CDR3 sequences, about 19% being singletons. The source of this sequence is a female donor with Graves disease. The J gene is TRBJ2-7, the V gene TRBV5-1, with a weak D call TRBD2 (6 bases). The specimen was peripheral blood mononuclear cells (PBMCs), collected at new diagnosis, from a patient treated with antithyroid drugs. CDR3 sequence: CASSPMGSGRSSYEQYF. CDR3 bases: TGTGCCAGCAGCCCCATGGGAAGCGGGCGAAGCTCCTACGAGCAGTACTTC.